The 13 T cell receptor beta chains reported below all come from one sample, sequenced in a study of T cells in tumors after PD-1 blockade. The repertoire was sequenced with immunoSEQ multiplex PCR; TCRdb's copy has only in-frame clones and lacks some. The sample shows over 60,000 clones, less than 85% of them seen only once. The specimen comprised PBMCs, sampled after anti-PD-1 treatment. These receptors were taken from a human donor with basal cell carcinoma.

This clone was observed a few times. The rearrangement links TRBV7-9 to TRBJ1-5; TRBD1 aligns across 8 bases. Germline V lookup: CDR1 SEHNR, CDR2 FQNEAQ (reference sequence). The junction had 6 bases not matched to a gene; V was cut back by 5 bases and J by 6 bases. The CDR3 loop spans 14 amino acids. Here the CDR3 reads CASSHRGDGQPQHF. CDR3 coding DNA: TGTGCCAGCAGCCACAGGGGGGATGGTCAGCCCCAGCATTTT.

The rearrangement uses TRBV30 and TRBJ1-2, with TRBD1 matching 7 bases. Germline V CDR1 and CDR2: GTSNPN, SVGIG (reference sequence). V lost 1 base, J lost 6 bases, and 14 bases stayed unmatched. The CDR3 consists of 16 residues. CDR3 residues: CAWSARTGEKKNGYTF. The DNA for the CDR3 is TGTGCCTGGAGTGCTCGAACAGGGGAAAAGAAAAATGGCTACACCTTC.

This chain joins TRBV7-2 and TRBJ1-5; possibly TRBD1 for D (6 bases). The germline gives CDR1 SGHTA, CDR2 FQGNSA. Trimming left V 1 base short and J 2 bases short, with 12 bases between. There are 16 residues in the CDR3. The CDR3 DNA reads TGTGCCAGCAGCTTAGTTGGGGGCGCTGGCAATCAGCCCCAGCATTTT. This gives the protein CASSLVGGAGNQPQHF.

This clone was detected only once. The chain uses TRBV6-5 and TRBJ2-7, with 10 bases fitting TRBD1. Looked up from germline, CDR1 is MNHEY and CDR2 is SVGAGI. There are 15 residues in the CDR3. Losses at the gene ends were 0 bases for V and 4 bases for J; bases not matched to a gene: 3. In DNA, the CDR3 is TGTGCCAGCAGTTACTCGACAGGGGGCGCGTACGAGCAGTACTTC. Translating gives CASSYSTGGAYEQYF.

The chain employs TRBV29-1 and TRBJ2-7; TRBD1 agrees at 10 bases. Losses at the gene ends were 0 bases for V and 3 bases for J; bases not matched to a gene: 2. The CDR3 length is 14 residues. Germline lookup yields CDR1 SQVTM and CDR2 ANQGSEA. CDR3 region: CSVEDRTGGYEQYF. For the CDR3, the DNA is TGCAGCGTTGAAGATAGGACAGGGGGCTACGAGCAGTACTTC.

This clone showed up just a few times. The J gene is TRBJ2-7, the V gene TRBV2; 11 positions agree with TRBD2. Germline V gene data show CDR1 as SNHLY and CDR2 as FYNNEI. This CDR3 region has 15 residues. The J segment lost 4 bases and the V segment lost 6 bases, leaving 8 bases of the junction unmatched. In DNA form, the CDR3 reads TGTGCCAGCAGCTCTATACTAGCGGGGGTTTACGAGCAGTACTTC. Encoded protein: CASSSILAGVYEQYF.

This chain links TRBV6-1 with TRBJ1-3; D unresolved. CDR1 and CDR2 (germline): MNHNS, SASEGT. This CDR3 spans 13 amino acids. Trimming left V 3 bases short and J 4 bases short, with 7 bases between. The CDR3 reads CASSEFKGNTIYF. For the CDR3, the DNA is TGTGCCAGCAGTGAGTTCAAGGGAAACACCATATATTTT.

This clone came up once. The V call is TRBV30, the J call TRBJ2-5, with D tentatively TRBD1 (5 bases). The CDR3 has 15 amino acids. In germline, CDR1 is GTSNPN, CDR2 SVGIG (reference sequence). V was pared by 8 bases and J by 4 bases, with 23 bases between. In DNA form, the CDR3 reads TGTGCCCTCAACGACCTCTGGTTAGGGGCAGAGACCCAGTACTTC. Translated: CALNDLWLGAETQYF.

The chain couples TRBV7-2 to TRBJ2-7, with TRBD2 matching 7 bases. Germline CDR1 reads SGHTA; CDR2 reads FQGNSA. Trimming at V came to 7 bases and at J to 3 bases, leaving 9 bases not matched to a gene. CDR3 length: 14 residues. CDR3 DNA sequence: TGTGCCAGCACCTCGCTGACTAGCAGCTACGAGCAGTACTTC. Its translation is CASTSLTSSYEQYF.

The chain has TRBV6-1 and TRBJ2-5; 9 nucleotides align to TRBD1. CDR1 and CDR2 from the germline V gene are MNHNS and SASEGT. There are 16 residues in the CDR3. V shed 0 bases and J 5 bases; nucleotides not matched to a gene: 7. The CDR3 sequence: CASSEALGQGGETQYF. The CDR3, as DNA: TGTGCCAGCAGTGAAGCACTGGGACAGGGCGGCGAGACCCAGTACTTC.

CDR3 sequence: CASSQVFTTGRKETQYF. The CDR3 DNA sequence: TGCGCCAGCAGCCAAGTATTTACCACAGGGAGGAAAGAGACCCAGTACTTC. V and J are TRBV4-1 and TRBJ2-5; D may be TRBD1 or TRBD2 (6 bases each). The CDR3 runs 17 residues. Germline CDR1 is MGHRA and CDR2 is YSYEKL. V lost 1 base to trimming and J lost 3 bases, with 18 bases between them.

This rearrangement joins TRBV2 to TRBJ2-5; tentatively, D is TRBD1 or TRBD2 (5 bases each). The germline V gene has CDR1 SNHLY and CDR2 FYNNEI. V lost 6 bases and J 2 bases, leaving 13 bases between the germline ends. This CDR3 is 14 amino acids long. This CDR3 is CASRLRGSQETQYF. The CDR3 region has the DNA TGTGCCAGCAGACTCCGGGGCAGTCAAGAGACCCAGTACTTC.

This clone has a single count. V and J are TRBV15 and TRBJ1-1; 8 positions agree with TRBD1. Germline V gene lookup returns CDR1 LNHNV and CDR2 YYDKDF (reference sequence). Trimming at V came to 0 bases and at J to 0 bases, leaving 6 bases not matched to a gene. The CDR3 length is 17 residues. CDR3 DNA: TGTGCCACCAGCAGAGATAGGGAGACAGGGGTGAACACTGAAGCTTTCTTT. Amino acid sequence: CATSRDRETGVNTEAFF.